This T cell receptor beta chain emerged from a study of T-cell reconstitution after alpha-beta-depleted transplantation in children. This clonotype appeared a few times. J lost 6 bases, V lost 0 bases, and 8 bases had no gene match. This CDR3 is built from 16 residues. Germline V CDR1 and CDR2: MGHRA, YSYEKL. A TCRbeta library incorporating unique molecular identifiers was prepared. TCRdb passed the PCR reads through MiXCR, listing each CDR3 protein once. The sample consists of some 500,000 distinct CDR3 sequences, about 16% of them appearing once. The source material was PBMCs from the stem cell graft donor, sampled from the stem cell graft. The source is a human donor who donated a stem cell graft to a child with acute lymphoblastic leukemia. The V call is TRBV4-1, the J call TRBJ2-3; 8 bases are shared with TRBD2. The CDR3 region is CASSQDPAGVLDTQYF. In nucleotides, the CDR3 is TGCGCCAGCAGCCAAGATCCAGCGGGAGTTCTCGATACGCAGTATTTT.